This T cell receptor (beta chain) was obtained from a study of T-cell reconstitution after alpha-beta-depleted transplantation in children. V was trimmed by 6 bases and J by 13 bases, leaving 18 bases between them. The CDR3 contains 13 residues. Looked up from germline, CDR1 is LNHNV and CDR2 is YYDKDF (reference sequence). This clonotype was picked up many times. Library preparation (for TCRbeta) was performed with unique molecular identifiers. TCRdb analysed the PCR reads with MiXCR anew, one entry per CDR3 protein. Counted here are 450,000 to 700,000 distinct CDR3 sequences, 25% to 30% occurring once; the ten biggest clones make up about a third.

The source was PBMCs, collected before TCRalphabeta/CD19-depleted stem cell transplant. This receptor was taken from a boy under two years old with Wiskott-Aldrich syndrome, due to receive a stem cell transplant. The rearrangement links TRBV15 to TRBJ1-4; the D is unclear. DNA of the CDR3: TGTGCCACCAGTCAGCCCCCAGCGGACGTACTGTTTTTT. Amino acid sequence: CATSQPPADVLFF.